The 5 T cell receptor beta chains below come from one sample, sequenced in a study of cytomegalovirus exposure and HLA in healthy donors. Primers included in the PCR were 60 Vbeta and 13 Jbeta primers. Method: immunoSEQ multiplex PCR; TCRdb's copy keeps in-frame clones and lacks some. The data hold some 100,000 clones, with 74% observed a single time. Sequenced: PBMCs. These receptors were taken from a human donor in good health.

The rearrangement joins TRBV6-1 to TRBJ2-3; the D is unclear. V lost 2 bases and J lost 2, with 5 bases in between. The CDR3 extends over 13 amino acids. The germline CDR1 and CDR2 sequences are MNHNS and SASEGT. DNA of the CDR3: TGTGCCAGCAGTGAACTACTCACAGATACGCAGTATTTT. Its protein is CASSELLTDTQYF.

This sequence joins TRBV6-5 and TRBJ2-3; 7 bases fit TRBD1. From germline, CDR1 is MNHEY and CDR2 SVGAGI. With V trimmed by 0 bases and J by 0 bases, 3 bases remained unmatched. This CDR3 has 16 residues. The CDR3 region has the DNA TGTGCCAGCAGTTACTCGACAGGGTCTAGCACAGATACGCAGTATTTT. Translation gives CASSYSTGSSTDTQYF.

This rearrangement joins TRBV7-8 to TRBJ1-5, with 9 bases lining up with TRBD1. CDR1 SGHVS and CDR2 FQNEAQ come from the germline V gene. V dropped 1 base and J dropped 4; count of bases not matched to a gene: 2. This CDR3 has 15 amino acids. CDR3 sequence reads: CASSLGDRDNQPQHF. DNA for the CDR3: TGTGCCAGCAGCTTAGGGGACAGGGATAATCAGCCCCAGCATTTT.

The chain links TRBV5-4 to TRBJ2-3; TRBD2 is a possible D gene (6 bases). Trimming stripped 4 bases from V and 0 bases from J, with 15 bases between. The CDR3 is made up of 16 amino acids. Germline CDR1 and CDR2: SGHNT and YYREEE (reference sequence). This chain's CDR3 is CASSISGGYSTDTQYF. CDR3 coding DNA: TGTGCCAGCAGCATTTCTGGGGGGTATAGCACAGATACGCAGTATTTT.

This rearrangement joins TRBV11-1 to TRBJ2-5; the D gene is possibly TRBD2 (6 bases). Per the germline V gene, CDR1 is SGHAT and CDR2 is FQDESV (reference sequence). V lost 6 bases, J lost 0 bases, and 14 bases lay in between. The CDR3 consists of 15 residues. CDR3 in DNA: TGTGCCAGCAGTCGAGGAGGGGAGTACCAAGAGACCCAGTACTTC. Residues: CASSRGGEYQETQYF.